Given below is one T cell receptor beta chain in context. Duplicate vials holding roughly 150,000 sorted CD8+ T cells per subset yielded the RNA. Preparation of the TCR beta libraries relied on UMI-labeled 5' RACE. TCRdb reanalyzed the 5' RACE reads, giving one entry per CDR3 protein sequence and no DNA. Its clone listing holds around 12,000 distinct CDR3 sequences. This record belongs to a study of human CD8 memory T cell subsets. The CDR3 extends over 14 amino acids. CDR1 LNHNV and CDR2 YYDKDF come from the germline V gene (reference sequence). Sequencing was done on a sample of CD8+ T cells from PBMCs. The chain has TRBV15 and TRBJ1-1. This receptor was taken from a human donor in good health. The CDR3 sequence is CATSQGLMNTEAFF.